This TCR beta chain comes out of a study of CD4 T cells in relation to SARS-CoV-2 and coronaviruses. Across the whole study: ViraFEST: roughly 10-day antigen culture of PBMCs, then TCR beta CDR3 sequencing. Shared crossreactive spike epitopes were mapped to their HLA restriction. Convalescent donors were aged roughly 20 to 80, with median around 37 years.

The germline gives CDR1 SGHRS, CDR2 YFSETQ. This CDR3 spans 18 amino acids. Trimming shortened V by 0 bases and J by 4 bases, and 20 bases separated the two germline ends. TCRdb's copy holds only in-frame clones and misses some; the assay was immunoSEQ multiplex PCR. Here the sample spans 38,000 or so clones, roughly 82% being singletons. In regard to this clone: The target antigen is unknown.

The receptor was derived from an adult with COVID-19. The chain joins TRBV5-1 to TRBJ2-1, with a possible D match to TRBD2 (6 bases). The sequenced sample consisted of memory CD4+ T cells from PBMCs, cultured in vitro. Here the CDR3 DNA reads TGCGCCAGCAGCTTGGGAATGCCCCAGCGGGTCAGTTACAATGAGCAGTTCTTC. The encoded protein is CASSLGMPQRVSYNEQFF.